This T cell receptor (beta chain) was profiled in a study of shared clonotypes between healthy human individuals. Profiled with immunoSEQ multiplex PCR; TCRdb holds only in-frame clones, not every one. The sample has about 2.4 million clones, approximately 94% seen once. Germline V gives CDR1 MNHNY, CDR2 SVGAGI (reference sequence). This CDR3 comprises 11 residues. Deletions cut 1 base from V and 6 bases from J, with 4 bases between. CD4+ cell separation produced CD45RA+ naive and CD45RA-negative memory subsets. The chain joins TRBV6-6 to TRBJ2-7; D gene unclear. This clonotype was sampled from a man between 18 and 29 years old in good health. Some clones in this sample may be carry-over from other donors' samples. The sample comprised naive CD4+ T cells from PBMCs. Subset defined: CD45RA+ positively selected. The CDR3 sequence: CASSYFSEQYF. The CDR3, as DNA: TGTGCCAGCAGTTACTTTAGCGAGCAGTACTTC.